This T cell receptor (beta chain) was captured in a study of graft-versus-host responses after intestinal transplantation. Whole-study context: Induction using anti-thymocyte globulin, followed by tacrolimus and steroids for about three years, was given to all recipients.

Of note for this clone: The target antigen is unknown.

The V gene lost 4 bases and the J gene lost 3 bases, with 9 bases spanning the gap. Germline CDR1 and CDR2: SNHLY and FYNNEI. This CDR3 spans 13 amino acids. Sequencing was performed with immunoSEQ multiplex PCR; in TCRdb, only in-frame clones are kept and a portion is missing. The table lists roughly 97,000 clones, roughly 84% of them singletons. Study findings and constraints: Peak circulating GvH clone levels tracked with early post-transplant HvG declines. Recipient bone marrow held GvH clones, some seen earlier in ileum or blood.

This material consisted of unstimulated CD4+ T cells sorted from spleen or lymph node cells, taken before intestinal transplant. The receptor was derived from a human donor who received an intestinal transplant. The chain has TRBV2 and TRBJ1-2, with D uncertain. For the CDR3, the DNA is TGTGCCAGCAGTGTTACAGAGGACTATGGCTACACCTTC. It translates to CASSVTEDYGYTF.